This T cell receptor (beta chain) was sequenced for a study of human T cells and chemical hapten exposure. Study in general: Researchers reported sensitizing a roughly 2 cm by roughly 2 cm upper inner arm skin site with 2% DPC.

Details on this clonotype: Its antigen is as yet unknown.

Points from the study as a whole: Significantly more large CDR3 similarity clusters arose among expanded TCRs than among controls.

Time point here: pre-sensitization, week 0. Treatment: therapeutic diphenylcyclopropenone sensitization with weekly scalp DPC. The study drew its donors from alopecia patients who were 18 to 70 years old and suitable for DPC. Germline V gives CDR1 MGHDK, CDR2 SYGVNS. The CDR3 totals 14 residues. The V segment lost 2 bases and the J segment 7 bases; nucleotides outside the gene matches: 2. One entry per CDR3 protein results from TCRdb running MiXCR on the RACE reads. The sample yields tens of thousands of distinct CDR3 sequences, 10% to 12% seen once. The rearrangement joins TRBV25-1 to TRBJ2-1; 10 bases are shared with TRBD1. The source of this sequence is a woman aged 40 to 50 with alopecia areata. Some clones in this sample may be carry-over from other donors' samples. This material consisted of whole blood, taken in connection with sensitization to the hapten diphenylcyclopropenone (DPC). This chain's CDR3 is CASSEPGQGNEQFF. The CDR3 region has the DNA TGTGCCAGCAGTGAACCGGGACAGGGGAATGAGCAGTTCTTC.